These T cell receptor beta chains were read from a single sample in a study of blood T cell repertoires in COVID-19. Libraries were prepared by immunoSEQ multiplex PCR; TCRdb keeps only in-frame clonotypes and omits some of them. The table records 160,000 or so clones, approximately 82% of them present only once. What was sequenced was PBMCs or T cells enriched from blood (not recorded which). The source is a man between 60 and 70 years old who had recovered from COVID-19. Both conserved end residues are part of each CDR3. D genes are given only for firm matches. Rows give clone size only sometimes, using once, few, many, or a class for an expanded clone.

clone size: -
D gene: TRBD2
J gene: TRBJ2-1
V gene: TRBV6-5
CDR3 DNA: TGTGCCAGCGGGAGGCGGGAGGCCTACAATGAGCAGTTCTTC
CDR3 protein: CASGRREAYNEQFF

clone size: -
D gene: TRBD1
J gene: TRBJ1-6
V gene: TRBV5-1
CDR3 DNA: TGCGCCAGCAGCCAGGAAATTGGACAGGGGGAATCACCCCTCCACTTT
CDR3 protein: CASSQEIGQGESPLHF

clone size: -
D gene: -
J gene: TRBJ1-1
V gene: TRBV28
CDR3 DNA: TGTGCCAGCAGGTTAGGGGCCGAGAACACTGAAGCTTTCTTT
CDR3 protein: CASRLGAENTEAFF

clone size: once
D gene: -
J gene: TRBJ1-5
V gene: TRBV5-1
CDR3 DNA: TGCGCCAGCAGCTTGACTTCAGGGTTCAATCAGCCCCAGCATTTT
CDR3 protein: CASSLTSGFNQPQHF

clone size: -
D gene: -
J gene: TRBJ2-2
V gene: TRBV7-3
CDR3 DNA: TGTGCCAGCAGCTTAACAATCGGTACCGGGGAGCTGTTTTTT
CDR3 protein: CASSLTIGTGELFF

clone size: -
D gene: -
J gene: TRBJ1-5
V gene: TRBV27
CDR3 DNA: TGTGCCAGCAGTGTATCGCCCCACAGGGATCAGCCCCAGCATTTT
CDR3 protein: CASSVSPHRDQPQHF

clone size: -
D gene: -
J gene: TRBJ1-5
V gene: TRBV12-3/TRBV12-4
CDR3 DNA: TGTGCCAGCAACCAGGGTGTAGGTCAGCCCCAGCATTTT
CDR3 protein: CASNQGVGQPQHF

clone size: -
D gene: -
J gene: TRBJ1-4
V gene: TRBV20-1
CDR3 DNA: TGCAGTGCTAGTTTGACAAGTAATGAAAAACTGTTTTTT
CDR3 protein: CSASLTSNEKLFF

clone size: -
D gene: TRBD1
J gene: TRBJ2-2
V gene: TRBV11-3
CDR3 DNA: TGTGCCAGCAGCGGAGGACAGGGTGATAGTTCCGGGGAGCTGTTTTTT
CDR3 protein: CASSGGQGDSSGELFF

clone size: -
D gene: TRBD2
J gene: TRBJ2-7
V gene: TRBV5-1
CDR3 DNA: TGCGCCAGCAGGGCTGGACTAGCACTCTACGAGCAGTACTTC
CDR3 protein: CASRAGLALYEQYF

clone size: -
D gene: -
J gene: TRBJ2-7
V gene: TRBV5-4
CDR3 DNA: TGTGCCAGCAGCGGAGGGAGAGGGGCCTACGAGCAGTACTTC
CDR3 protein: CASSGGRGAYEQYF

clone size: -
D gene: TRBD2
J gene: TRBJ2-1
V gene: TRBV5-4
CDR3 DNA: TGTGCCAGCAGCTTGGTCGGTACTAGCGGGAGTCGGTATGAGCAGTTCTTC
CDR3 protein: CASSLVGTSGSRYEQFF

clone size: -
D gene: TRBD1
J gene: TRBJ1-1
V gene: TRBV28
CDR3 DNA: TGTGCCAGCAGGCCGGGACAGTTGAACACTGAAGCTTTCTTT
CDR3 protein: CASRPGQLNTEAFF

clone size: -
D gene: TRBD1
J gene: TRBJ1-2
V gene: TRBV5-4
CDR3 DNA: TGTGCCAGCAGCCTAGACAGGGGAGATGGCTACACCTTC
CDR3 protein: CASSLDRGDGYTF

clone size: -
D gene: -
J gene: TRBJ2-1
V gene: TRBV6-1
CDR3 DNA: TGTGCCAGCAGTGAAGGGACATACAATGAGCAGTTCTTC
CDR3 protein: CASSEGTYNEQFF

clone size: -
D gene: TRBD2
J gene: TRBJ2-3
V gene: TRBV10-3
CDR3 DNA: TGTGCCATCGCAGGAAGGGCGGGGGGGACAGATACGCAGTATTTT
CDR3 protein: CAIAGRAGGTDTQYF

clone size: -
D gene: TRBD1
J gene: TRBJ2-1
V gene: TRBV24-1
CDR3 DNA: TGTGCCACCAGTGAGGGGACAGTTTCCGACAATGAGCAGTTCTTC
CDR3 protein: CATSEGTVSDNEQFF

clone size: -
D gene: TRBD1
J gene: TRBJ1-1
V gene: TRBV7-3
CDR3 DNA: TGTGCCAGCAGCCCAACAGGGGGAGGCACTGAAGCTTTCTTT
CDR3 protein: CASSPTGGGTEAFF

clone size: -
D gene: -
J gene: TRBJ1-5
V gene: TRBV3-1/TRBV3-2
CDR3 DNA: TGTGCCAGCAGCCAAGGGCGAAGGGGAAATCACCCCCAGCATTTT
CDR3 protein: CASSQGRRGNHPQHF

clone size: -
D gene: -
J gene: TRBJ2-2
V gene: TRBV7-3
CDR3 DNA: TGTGCCAGCGCAGGGACAAACACCGGGGAGCTGTTTTTT
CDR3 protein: CASAGTNTGELFF

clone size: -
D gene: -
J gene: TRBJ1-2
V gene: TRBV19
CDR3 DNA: TGTGCCAGTAGAGACACAGATGATAATGGCTACACCTTC
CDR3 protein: CASRDTDDNGYTF

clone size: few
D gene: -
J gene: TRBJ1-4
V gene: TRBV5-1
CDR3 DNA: TGCGCCAGTGGCAGGGATGGCGAAAAACTGTTTTTT
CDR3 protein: CASGRDGEKLFF

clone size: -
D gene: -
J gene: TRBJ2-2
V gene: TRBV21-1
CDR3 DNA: TGTGCCAGCAGAGGACAGGGATTTTCCACCGGGGAGCTGTTTTTT
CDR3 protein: CASRGQGFSTGELFF

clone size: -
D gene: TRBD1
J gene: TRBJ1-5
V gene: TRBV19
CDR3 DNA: TGTGCCAGCCAGGGACAGGGGATCAACAATCAGCCCCAGCATTTT
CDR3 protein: CASQGQGINNQPQHF

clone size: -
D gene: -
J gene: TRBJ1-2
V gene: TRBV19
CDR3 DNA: TGTGCCAGTAGTATTTCTGTCTATGGCTACACCTTC
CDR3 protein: CASSISVYGYTF

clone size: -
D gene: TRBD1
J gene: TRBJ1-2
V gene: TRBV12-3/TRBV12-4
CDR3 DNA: TGTGCCAGCAATACAGGGGGCCTCTATGGCTACACCTTC
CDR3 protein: CASNTGGLYGYTF

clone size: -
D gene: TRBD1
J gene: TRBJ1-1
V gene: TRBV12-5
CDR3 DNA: TGTGCTAGTTCCCCACAGGGGTTTGACACTGAAGCTTTCTTT
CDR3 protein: CASSPQGFDTEAFF

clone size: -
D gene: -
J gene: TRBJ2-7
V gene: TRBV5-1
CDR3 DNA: TGCGCCAGCAGTCTTAGGGGCAACTACGAGCAGTACTTC
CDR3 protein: CASSLRGNYEQYF

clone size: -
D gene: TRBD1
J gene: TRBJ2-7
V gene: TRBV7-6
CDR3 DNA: TGTGCCAGCAGCCGGAGGGACAGGGTCCGTGAGCAGTACTTC
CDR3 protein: CASSRRDRVREQYF

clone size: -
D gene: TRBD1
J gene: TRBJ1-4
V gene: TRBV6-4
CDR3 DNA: TGTGCCAGCAGTGCAACAGGGGCAACTAATGAAAAACTGTTTTTT
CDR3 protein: CASSATGATNEKLFF

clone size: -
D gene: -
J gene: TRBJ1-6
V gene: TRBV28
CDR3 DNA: TGTGCCAGCAGTTTACAGGGGTCCTATAATTCACCCCTCCACTTT
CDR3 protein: CASSLQGSYNSPLHF

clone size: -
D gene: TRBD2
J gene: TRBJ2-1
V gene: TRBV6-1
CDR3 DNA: TGTGCCAGCAGTGAAGCTAGCGGGGGGGCCAATGAGCAGTTCTTC
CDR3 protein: CASSEASGGANEQFF

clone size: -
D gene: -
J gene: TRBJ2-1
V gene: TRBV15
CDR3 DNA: TGTGCCACCAGCAGAGATCGGGGGGCGGCCCTTGAGCAGTTCTTC
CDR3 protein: CATSRDRGAALEQFF

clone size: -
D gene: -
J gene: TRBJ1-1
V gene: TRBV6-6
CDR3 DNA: TGTGCCAGCAGTTACACAGGAGGGCGCACTGAAGCTTTCTTT
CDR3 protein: CASSYTGGRTEAFF

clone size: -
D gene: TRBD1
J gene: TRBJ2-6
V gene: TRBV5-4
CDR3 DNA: TGTGCCAGCAGCCCACAGGGGGCGCTTTTAAGTGGGGCCAACGTCCTGACTTTC
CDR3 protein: CASSPQGALLSGANVLTF

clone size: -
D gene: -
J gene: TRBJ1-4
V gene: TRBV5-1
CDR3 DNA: TGCGCCAGCAGCACGGGGGGCAGGCGGGATGAAAAACTGTTTTTT
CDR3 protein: CASSTGGRRDEKLFF

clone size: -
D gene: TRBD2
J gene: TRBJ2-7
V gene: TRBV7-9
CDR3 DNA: TGTGCCAGCAGCACCACTAGCGGGAGGGCCCACGAGCAGTACTTC
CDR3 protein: CASSTTSGRAHEQYF

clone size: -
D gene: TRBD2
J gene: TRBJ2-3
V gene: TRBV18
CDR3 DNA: TGTGCCAGCTCACCACGGGCGGGAGGTACCACAGATACGCAGTATTTT
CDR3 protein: CASSPRAGGTTDTQYF

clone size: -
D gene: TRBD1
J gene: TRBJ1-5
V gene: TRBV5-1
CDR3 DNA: TGCGCCAGCAGCTTCGGGACAGGGGGCGATCAGCCCCAGCATTTT
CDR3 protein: CASSFGTGGDQPQHF

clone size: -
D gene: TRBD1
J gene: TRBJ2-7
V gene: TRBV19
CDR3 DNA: TGTGCCACCTCCTCCGGGACAGGGTCCTACGAGCAGTACTTC
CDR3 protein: CATSSGTGSYEQYF

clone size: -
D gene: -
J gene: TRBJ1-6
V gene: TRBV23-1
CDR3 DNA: TGCGCCAGCAGTCAAGATTGTCCTAGCTCCTATAATTCACCCCTCCACTTT
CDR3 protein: CASSQDCPSSYNSPLHF

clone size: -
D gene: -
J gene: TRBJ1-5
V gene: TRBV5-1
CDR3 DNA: TGCGCCAGCAGCTTGGGTTTGCAGAGCAATCAGCCCCAGCATTTT
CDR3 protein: CASSLGLQSNQPQHF

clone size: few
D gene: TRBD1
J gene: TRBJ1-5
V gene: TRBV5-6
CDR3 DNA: TGTGCCAGCAGCCGATGGGACAGGGGGCGAGGACAGCCCCAGCATTTT
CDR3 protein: CASSRWDRGRGQPQHF

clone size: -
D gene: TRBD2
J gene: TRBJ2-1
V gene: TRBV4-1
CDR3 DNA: TGCGCCAGCAGCCCACGCGTCGGGCGGGGGAGGGTCTCCTACAATGAGCAGTTCTTC
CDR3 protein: CASSPRVGRGRVSYNEQFF

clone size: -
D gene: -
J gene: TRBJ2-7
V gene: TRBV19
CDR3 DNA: TGTGCCAGTAGTATTGGGGCAGTTCCATACTCCTACGAGCAGTACTTC
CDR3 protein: CASSIGAVPYSYEQYF

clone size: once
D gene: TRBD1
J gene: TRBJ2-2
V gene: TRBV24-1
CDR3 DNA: TGTGCCACCAGTGATTTCAGGGGGCTCGACGGGGAGCTGTTTTTT
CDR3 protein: CATSDFRGLDGELFF

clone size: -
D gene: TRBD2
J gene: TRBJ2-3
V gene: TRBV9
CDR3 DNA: TGTGCCAGCAGCGCCCGACTAGCGGGGGGCACAGATACGCAGTATTTT
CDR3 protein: CASSARLAGGTDTQYF

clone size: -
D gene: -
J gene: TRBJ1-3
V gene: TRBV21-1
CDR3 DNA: TGTGCCAGCAGAAAAGGGGACAGGGGGCTTTTGGGAAACACCATATATTTT
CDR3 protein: CASRKGDRGLLGNTIYF

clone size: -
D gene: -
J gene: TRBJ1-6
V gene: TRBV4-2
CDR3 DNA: TGTGCCAGCAGCACAGGGTCAGGGACCGTTTCACCCCTCCACTTT
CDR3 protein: CASSTGSGTVSPLHF

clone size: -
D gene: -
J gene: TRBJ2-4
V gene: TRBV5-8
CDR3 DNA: TGTGCCAGCAGCCTGAGCGGACGGGGGAAGCAGTACTTC
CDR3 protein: CASSLSGRGKQYF

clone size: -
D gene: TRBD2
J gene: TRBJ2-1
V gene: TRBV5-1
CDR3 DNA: TGCGCCAGCAGCTCTATCTTAGCGGGAACGAACAATGAGCAGTTCTTC
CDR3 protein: CASSSILAGTNNEQFF

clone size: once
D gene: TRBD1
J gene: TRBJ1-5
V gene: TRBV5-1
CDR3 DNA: TGCGCCAGCAGCTTGGCTCTTCAGGGGGAGACAAGCAATCAGCCCCAGCATTTT
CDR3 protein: CASSLALQGETSNQPQHF